Listed here are 20 T cell receptor beta chains from one sample, sequenced in a study of blood T cell repertoires in COVID-19. Some clones are missing from TCRdb's copy, which holds only in-frame ones; the method was immunoSEQ multiplex PCR. The sample records fewer than 200,000 clones, more than 80% being singletons. Sequences were obtained from PBMCs or T cells enriched from blood (not recorded which). Every receptor here comes from a man aged 50 to 59 who had recovered from COVID-19.

CDR3 coding DNA: TGTGCCAGCAGTTCACTACGGGGAACTGCCATCACAGATACGCAGTATTTT. Protein: CASSSLRGTAITDTQYF. This chain links TRBV28 with TRBJ2-3; perhaps TRBD2 as D (5 bases). Germline CDR1 and CDR2: MDHEN and SYDVKM. The CDR3 has 17 amino acids. The V gene lost 4 bases and the J gene lost 2 bases, with 19 bases spanning the gap. The whole variable domain, filled in from reference TRBV28 and TRBJ2-3, reads DVKVTQSSRYLVKRTGEKVFLECVQDMDHENMFWYRQDPGLGLRLIYFSYDVKMKEKGDIPEGYSVSREKKERFSLILESASTNQTSMYLCASSSLRGTAITDTQYFGPGTRLTVL.

This chain joins TRBV4-3 and TRBJ1-5; D call uncertain. CDR3 length: 14 residues. V was clipped by 0 bases and J by 2 bases, with 5 bases between them. CDR1 is LGHNA and CDR2 is YSLEER in the germline V gene. The CDR3 sequence: CASSQETGNQPQHF. In DNA, the CDR3 is TGCGCCAGCAGCCAAGAAACAGGCAATCAGCCCCAGCATTTT.

The gene calls are TRBV7-4 and TRBJ1-1; TRBD1 might be the D (6 bases). Looked up from germline, CDR1 is SGHVT and CDR2 is SQSDAQ. The V end was cut by 0 bases, the J end by 6 bases, with 17 bases between. The CDR3 loop spans 16 amino acids. As DNA, the CDR3 is TGTGCCAGCAGCTTAGCTGCAGGGGAAGGATTACCTGAAGCTTTCTTT. The encoded protein is CASSLAAGEGLPEAFF. The full variable domain, completed using reference TRBV7-4 and TRBJ1-1, is GAGVSQSPRYKVAKRGRDVALRCDSISGHVTLYWYRQTLGQGSEVLTYSQSDAQRDKSGRPSGRFSAERPERSVSTLKIQRTEQGDSAVYLCASSLAAGEGLPEAFFGQGTRLTVV.

V gene TRBV19 combines with J gene TRBJ1-2, with 8 bases matching TRBD1. The germline gives CDR1 LNHDA, CDR2 SQIVND (reference sequence). V shed 6 bases, J shed 8 bases, and the junction held 8 bases outside the gene matches. CDR3 length: 13 amino acids. The CDR3: CASSGGQGGGYTF. Here the CDR3 DNA reads TGTGCCAGTAGCGGCGGACAGGGTGGCGGCTACACCTTC.

J is TRBJ2-7 and V is TRBV6-5; 8 bases are a match to TRBD1. From germline, CDR1 is MNHEY and CDR2 SVGAGI. This CDR3 is built from 14 residues. V was clipped by 6 bases and J by 0 bases; unmatched bases: 4. CDR3 sequence (DNA): TGTGCCAGCAGCTCGGGACAGGCCTCCTACGAGCAGTACTTC. It is translated as CASSSGQASYEQYF.

In this sample, this clone turned up many times. This rearrangement joins TRBV28 to TRBJ1-1; D gene ambiguous. Germline V lookup: CDR1 MDHEN, CDR2 SYDVKM. Trimming took off 7 bases at V and 1 base at J, with 7 bases between the two ends. There are 12 residues in the CDR3. CDR3 nucleotides: TGTGCCAGCACCCTAAGGAACACTGAAGCTTTCTTT. It codes for CASTLRNTEAFF. Full variable domain (rest looked up from reference TRBV28 and TRBJ1-1): DVKVTQSSRYLVKRTGEKVFLECVQDMDHENMFWYRQDPGLGLRLIYFSYDVKMKEKGDIPEGYSVSREKKERFSLILESASTNQTSMYLCASTLRNTEAFFGQGTRLTVV.

The chain has TRBV24-1 and TRBJ1-2; D is ambiguous. Germline CDR1 and CDR2: KGHDR and SFDVKD. With 8 bases removed from V and 4 bases from J, the gap between germline ends came to 13 bases. The CDR3 loop spans 13 amino acids. CDR3 in amino acids: CATTPGLGYGYTF. The CDR3 coding sequence is TGTGCCACCACTCCGGGGTTAGGCTATGGCTACACCTTC.

The V gene is TRBV5-1, the J gene TRBJ1-4, with TRBD1 matching 7 bases. This CDR3 is built from 15 residues. From germline, CDR1 is SGHRS and CDR2 YFSETQ. V dropped 3 bases and J dropped 5; count of bases not matched to a gene: 7. This CDR3 reads CASSSRDSQNEKLFF. The CDR3 DNA reads TGCGCCAGCAGCTCCCGGGACAGTCAAAATGAAAAACTGTTTTTT. Looking up the rest from reference TRBV5-1 and TRBJ1-4 gives the full variable domain: KAGVTQTPRYLIKTRGQQVTLSCSPISGHRSVSWYQQTPGQGLQFLFEYFSETQRNKGNFPGRFSGRQFSNSRSEMNVSTLELGDSALYLCASSSRDSQNEKLFFGSGTQLSVL.

V usage is TRBV2 and J usage is TRBJ1-6, with unresolved D. CDR3 size: 12 residues. CDR1 and CDR2 (germline): SNHLY, FYNNEI. V was shortened by 8 bases and J by 9 bases, with 11 bases between the two germline ends. For the CDR3, the DNA is TGTGCCAGCCGGTCAATCGGTTCACCCCTCCACTTT. This gives the protein CASRSIGSPLHF.

The rearrangement uses TRBV10-2 and TRBJ2-7, with 15 bases fitting TRBD2. The CDR3 is made up of 17 amino acids. In germline, CDR1 is WSHSY, CDR2 SAAADI. The ends lost 7 bases at V and 1 base at J; junction bases unmatched: 8. CDR3 in amino acids: CASTGGLAGGSSYEQYF. CDR3 bases: TGCGCCAGCACTGGGGGACTAGCGGGGGGAAGTTCCTACGAGCAGTACTTC.

The chain combines TRBV7-9 with TRBJ2-5; 11 nucleotides align to TRBD2. The V gene's germline CDR1 is SEHNR and CDR2 FQNEAQ (reference sequence). This CDR3 is 16 amino acids long. Losses at the gene ends were 4 bases for V and 3 bases for J; bases not matched to a gene: 7. The CDR3 loop is CASSSLSGGAEETQYF. Here the CDR3 DNA reads TGTGCCAGCAGCTCGCTTAGCGGGGGGGCTGAAGAGACCCAGTACTTC.

The chain joins TRBV4-3 to TRBJ2-3, with 12 bases identical to TRBD2. The length of the CDR3 is 17 residues. V lost 0 bases, J lost 8 bases, and 9 bases stayed unmatched. Germline values: CDR1 LGHNA, CDR2 YSLEER. For the CDR3, the DNA is TGCGCCAGCAGCCAAGATCCTAGCGGGGGGGCTTCTGGTACGCAGTATTTT. Its translation is CASSQDPSGGASGTQYF.

The rearrangement links TRBV7-8 to TRBJ2-2; D is uncertain. The CDR3 extends over 14 amino acids. V was trimmed by 1 base and J by 6 bases, leaving 9 bases between them. From germline, CDR1 is SGHVS and CDR2 FQNEAQ. CDR3 sequence reads: CASSLVLVPGELFF. The CDR3 DNA reads TGTGCCAGCAGCTTAGTGCTAGTGCCCGGGGAGCTGTTTTTT.

Turning to this clone: This CDR3 is also generated by other DNA sequences in the sample. V is TRBV7-3 and J is TRBJ2-1; D gene unclear. This CDR3 comprises 13 residues. The germline gives CDR1 SGHTA, CDR2 FQGTGA. V was shortened by 2 bases and J by 5 bases, with 7 bases between the two germline ends. The CDR3 DNA reads TGTGCCAGCAGCTTAGGGCAGAACAATGAGCAGTTCTTC. Translated, it gives CASSLGQNNEQFF.

This clone was seen only a few times. V gene TRBV11-3 combines with J gene TRBJ2-1, with 11 bases matching TRBD1. Germline V gene data show CDR1 as SGHNT and CDR2 as YENEEA. CDR3 length: 19 residues. The trim removed 6 bases at V and 0 bases at J, leaving 13 bases unmatched. The CDR3 region is CASSRDRGSTLSSYNEQFF. In DNA form, the CDR3 reads TGTGCCAGCAGTCGGGACAGGGGGTCGACCTTAAGCTCCTACAATGAGCAGTTCTTC.

The chain couples TRBV6-2 or TRBV6-3 to TRBJ2-7, with 12 bases that match TRBD2. V shed 5 bases, J shed 7 bases, and the junction held 6 bases outside the gene matches. This CDR3 comprises 14 residues. Germline V gene sequence: CDR1 MNHEY, CDR2 SVGEGT. Here the CDR3 DNA reads TGTGCCAGCAGTCACGGACTAGCGGGGTGGGAGCAGTACTTC. It yields the protein CASSHGLAGWEQYF.

The chain combines TRBV10-1 with TRBJ2-5, with D perhaps TRBD2 (5 bases). Germline V gives CDR1 WNHNN, CDR2 SYGVQD (reference sequence). This CDR3 is built from 15 residues. Trimming removed 0 bases at V and 1 base at J, with 9 bases between. The CDR3 is CASSESPGSQETQYF. The CDR3 bases are TGCGCCAGCAGTGAGTCGCCGGGGTCCCAAGAGACCCAGTACTTC.

The J gene is TRBJ2-1, the V gene TRBV3-1 (or the pseudogene TRBV3-2), with 8 positions matching TRBD1. Germline CDR1 is LGHDT and CDR2 is YNNKEL (reference sequence). V was pared by 2 bases and J by 4 bases, with 7 bases of the junction left unmatched. The CDR3 is 16 amino acids. As DNA, the CDR3 is TGTGCCAGCAGCCAACTCAGGGGGCAAGGGTACAATGAGCAGTTCTTC. Amino acid sequence: CASSQLRGQGYNEQFF.

The chain combines TRBV9 with TRBJ1-3; TRBD1 agrees at 7 bases. J gave up 0 bases and V 4 bases, and 10 bases lay outside the gene matches. The length of the CDR3 is 17 residues. CDR1 is SGDLS, CDR2 YYNGEE, per germline. This chain's CDR3 is CASSPRTGTASGNTIYF. DNA of the CDR3: TGTGCCAGCAGCCCTCGAACCGGGACAGCCTCTGGAAACACCATATATTTT.

The genes are TRBV9 and TRBJ2-3, with 11 bases matching TRBD2. In germline, CDR1 is SGDLS, CDR2 YYNGEE. There are 18 residues in the CDR3. With V trimmed by 4 bases and J by 2 bases, 12 bases remained unmatched. The CDR3 protein is CASSTGLAVLLPTDTQYF. CDR3 coding DNA: TGTGCCAGCAGCACGGGACTAGCGGTGCTTCTCCCCACAGATACGCAGTATTTT.